Listed below are T cell receptor beta chains from one sample, sequenced in a study of cytomegalovirus exposure and HLA in healthy donors. Produced via immunoSEQ multiplex PCR; TCRdb's table is partial and in-frame only. Of approximately 140,000 clones listed, about 76% are singletons. The specimen sequenced was PBMCs. These receptors originate from a man aged 18 to 30 in good health and CMV-seronegative. The CDR3 runs from the conserved cysteine through the conserved F or W. A D gene is named only where the DNA matches it firmly. Expanded clones get a size class; other rows say once, few or many, or leave the size out.

TRBJ1-5 . . TRBV7-2 CASSFHGADSNQPQHF TGTGCCAGCAGCTTCCACGGAGCTGATAGCAATCAGCCCCAGCATTTT
TRBJ1-4 . . TRBV28 CASSRGAATNEKLFF TGTGCCAGCAGCCGGGGGGCAGCAACTAATGAAAAACTGTTTTTT
TRBJ2-7 . . TRBV19 CASSIGQGPSYEQYF TGTGCCAGTAGTATCGGGCAGGGGCCTTCCTACGAGCAGTACTTC
TRBJ2-1 few . TRBV2 CASSVEGPGRGGALYNEQFF TGTGCCAGCAGCGTGGAGGGCCCCGGAAGGGGGGGGGCTCTCTACAATGAGCAGTTCTTC
TRBJ1-2 few . TRBV13 CASRGFGNNYGYTF TGTGCCAGCAGGGGTTTCGGGAATAACTATGGCTACACCTTC
TRBJ1-5 . TRBD1 TRBV6-5 CASSSGGEDNQPQHF TGTGCCAGCAGCTCAGGGGGCGAGGACAATCAGCCCCAGCATTTT
TRBJ2-7 . . TRBV10-1 CASSETGEQYF TGCGCCAGCAGTGAAACGGGCGAGCAGTACTTC
TRBJ1-1 . . TRBV5-1 CASSFLGQITEAFF TGCGCCAGCAGCTTTTTGGGGCAAATCACTGAAGCTTTCTTT
TRBJ2-5 once . TRBV27 CASSSSRRRKETQYF TGTGCCAGCAGTTCATCGAGGAGGAGGAAGGAGACCCAGTACTTC
TRBJ2-1 once . TRBV11-3 CASSFMGRFPYNEQFF TGTGCCAGCAGCTTTATGGGGCGGTTCCCCTACAATGAGCAGTTCTTC
TRBJ2-2 . TRBD2 TRBV9 CASSAELAGGTGELFF TGTGCCAGCAGCGCTGAACTAGCGGGAGGCACCGGGGAGCTGTTTTTT
TRBJ1-5 . TRBD1 TRBV6-5 CASSRGQGNQPQHF TGTGCCAGCAGCAGAGGACAGGGGAACCAGCCCCAGCATTTT
TRBJ1-3 once . TRBV30 CAWSVRQGAIYF TGTGCCTGGAGTGTACGTCAGGGCGCGATATATTTT
TRBJ1-2 . TRBD1 TRBV27 CASSLAGQGNGYTF TGTGCCAGCAGTTTGGCGGGACAGGGGAATGGCTACACCTTC
TRBJ1-4 . TRBD1 TRBV9 CASSVYGGRGATNEKLFF TGTGCCAGCAGCGTATATGGCGGCAGGGGGGCAACTAATGAAAAACTGTTTTTT
TRBJ2-7 . . TRBV28 CASSLSGGFGYEQYF TGTGCCAGCAGTTTATCTGGCGGATTCGGCTACGAGCAGTACTTC
TRBJ2-1 . TRBD2 TRBV28 CASSLELAGYNEQFF TGTGCCAGCAGTTTAGAACTAGCGGGGTACAATGAGCAGTTCTTC
TRBJ2-7 . . TRBV4-1 CASSQGGDFYEQYF TGCGCCAGCAGCCAAGGGGGCGACTTCTACGAGCAGTACTTC
TRBJ1-2 . TRBD1 TRBV6-1 CASSAGQEFYGYTF TGTGCCAGCAGTGCGGGACAGGAGTTCTATGGCTACACCTTC
TRBJ2-3 . TRBD2 TRBV7-8 CASSPGTSGGLTDTQYF TGTGCCAGCAGCCCAGGGACTAGCGGGGGACTCACAGATACGCAGTATTTT
TRBJ1-4 . TRBD1 TRBV7-9 CASSYYGTGEKKLFF TGTGCCAGCAGCTACTACGGGACAGGGGAGAAAAAACTGTTTTTT
TRBJ1-2 . . TRBV5-1 CASSGRDTHMGYTF TGCGCCAGCAGCGGACGGGACACCCATATGGGCTACACCTTC
TRBJ1-5 . . TRBV2 CASTRGNQPQHF TGTGCCAGCACCAGGGGCAATCAGCCCCAGCATTTT
TRBJ1-4 . TRBD1 TRBV7-6 CASSQGQGHEKLFF TGTGCCAGCAGCCAGGGACAGGGACACGAAAAACTGTTTTTT
TRBJ2-3 . . TRBV5-1 CASSSEYGRGGPTQYF TGCGCCAGCAGCTCCGAGTATGGAAGGGGGGGACCTACGCAGTATTTT
TRBJ2-7 . TRBD1 TRBV5-5 CASSWDRGRTYEQYF TGTGCCAGCAGCTGGGACAGGGGTCGTACCTACGAGCAGTACTTC
TRBJ2-2 . TRBD1 TRBV2 CASSETGGADTGELFF TGTGCCAGCAGCGAGACAGGGGGCGCAGACACCGGGGAGCTGTTTTTT